This record looks at one T cell receptor beta chain sequence and its context. Its recognized antigen is unknown. No base quality information exists; no much larger clone differs at one position. The cohort consisted of 666 healthy bone marrow donors. At the time of sampling, all cohort members were nominally healthy, though unrecorded immune exposures were likely present. The donor was CMV seropositive and was included in the group of about 290 seropositive cohort members. Each donor provided a peripheral blood sample, and peripheral blood mononuclear cells were used for TCR beta sequencing. Genomic DNA was extracted from the blood cell samples with the Qiagen DNeasy Blood Extraction Kit. The data were taken from a study of cytomegalovirus exposure and HLA in healthy donors (dated by TCRdb to 2015 to 2018). For the study in its entirety: In an earlier analysis of 450 to 750 of the donors, 276 Gb of sequence data and about 110 million unique TCR beta sequences from about 179 million T cells were reported. Among some 400 genotyped donors of the cohort, an average of around 220,000 unique TCR beta nucleotide sequences was sequenced per donor, of which approximately 19% were non-productive. Using immunosequencing, the study profiled T cell repertoires from 666 subjects and related those repertoires to cytomegalovirus serostatus. HLA typing included class I and class II loci at four-digit resolution. The aim of the study was to test whether cataloging public T cell receptors could identify signatures of past pathogen exposure. All discovery cohort repertoires had been generated using a single sequencing platform. Alongside the repertoire data, information on donor age, sex, ethnicity and CMV serostatus was compiled. In a later analysis, previously published TCR beta repertoires from several hundred donors were re-analyzed and high-resolution HLA genotyping was added so that TCR occurrence patterns could be studied. To decide whether each TCR beta V gene segment behaved as functional or pseudogenic, an earlier analysis of some 540 of the donors relied on high-throughput TCR beta sequencing. Several DR-DQ haplotypes were handled as single units for association and clustering because linkage in the cohort was strong. In the later analysis, no new phenotypic data were used to find candidate immune exposures; instead, reliance was placed on TCR beta sequences and their occurrence across donors. Genome-wide SNP genotypes for about three fifths of the roughly 670 donors were used in a later genetic analysis, which treated that subset as a discovery cohort. Besides the first cohort of around 700 subjects, a separate validation cohort made up of over 100 different subjects was used. An early release that covered fewer than 800 HLA-typed donors contained around 330 gigabases of sequencing data and about 93 million unique TCR sequences. High-throughput TCR immunosequencing, statistical association of individual TCRs with disease status, and machine learning were combined to predict cytomegalovirus infection status. Of the roughly 410 genotyped donors, 75% to 85% were placed in the genetic ancestry cluster associated with self-reported Caucasian donors. The number of typed donors differed by locus: roughly 629-640 for A, B, C, DRB1 and DQB1; 500 to 550 for DQA1; 606 for DPA1; and about 450 for DPB1. Study-wide findings and limitations: Because some donors lacked HLA typing at each locus, the association tests relied only on the typed subset. According to a later analysis, parvovirus B19, influenza, CMV and Epstein-Barr virus appeared linked to several top co-occurrence clusters. A further reported finding was that TCR beta sequences accurately predicted the HLA-A and HLA-B alleles for most subjects in the first cohort. Some IMGT-functional V segments, including TRBV6-2 and TRBV6-3, could not be distinguished by the 87-base-pair reads and were therefore excluded. Cytomegalovirus status was reported to be diagnosed by the classifier with high specificity and sensitivity in both the original and validation cohorts. In this cohort, only TCR beta chains were sequenced, and detectable features were limited by the absence of alpha or paired-chain data. While some public TCRs were present in many individuals, most TCR sequences turned up only very rarely across donors. Linkage disequilibrium might explain the correlated functional status among segregating V segments, but an unknown experimental factor could not be ruled out. Compared with equally common non-associated chains, HLA-associated TCR beta chains in a later analysis were more clonally expanded and had lower generation probabilities. According to the authors, the approach could potentially be generalized to other disease states and immunological phenotypes. According to a later analysis, TCR association rates differed among HLA loci, with DRB1 alleles showing the most associated TCRs and HLA-C alleles showing the fewest. According to a later analysis, most CMV-associated TCR beta chains appeared to be HLA-restricted, and the HLA associations seemed to be driven largely by CMV exposure. Compared with the roughly 670-donor mean, donors in an Asian-associated ancestry cluster had fewer N-insertions in productive TCRs, according to a later genetic analysis. When HLA alleles, especially DR and DQ, strongly co-occurred, attributing TCR associations to individual alleles was difficult. A later genetic analysis associated a missense DCLRE1C variant with V-gene and J-gene trimming of TCR beta chains, and an independent cohort replicated the association. A total of fewer than 200 TCR beta chains were listed by the study as associated with cytomegalovirus. A cluster of highly shared sequence variants was judged likely to represent a technical artifact of the sequencing pipeline. In an earlier analysis of 450 to 750 of the donors, most TCR beta V segments appeared in productive rearrangements about 90% or about 30% of the time, broadly matching IMGT annotations. CMV serostatus was the only immune exposure information available for the cohort. About 17 rarely observed V segments, including chromosome 9 orphons, were excluded from the earlier analysis of some 590 of the donors because counts were too low. The presence/absence analyses assumed that sequencing depth was roughly uniform across donors, and that assumption may not be true. A few of the identified cytomegalovirus-associated TCR beta chains were confirmed in vitro to be specific for cytomegalovirus antigens. A later analysis associated some 17,000 TCR beta sequences with specific HLA alleles at a false discovery rate of 0.05.

The receptor library was made with the immunoSEQ multiplex PCR assay. For the multiplex PCR, a mixture combining 60 forward primers for TCR Vbeta segments and 13 reverse primers for TCR Jbeta segments was used. Amplification of the CDR3 region of rearranged TCR beta genes was performed with a multiplex PCR assay on genomic DNA. The Illumina HiSeq System was used to sequence the amplified TCR beta libraries as 87-base-pair reads. The published analysis was carried out like this. In a later analysis, some 80 million unique TCR beta chains were counted across the 690 or so repertoires, and approximately 11 million of these chains were shared by at least two donors. To remove PCR and sequencing errors, raw reads were error-corrected and collapsed into unique sequences using a nearest-neighbor algorithm that merged closely related sequences. CDR3 sequences were aligned to IMGT reference sequences to assign V, D and J gene segments. Each retained sequence needed at least a six-nucleotide match to both a V gene segment and a J gene segment. Rearrangements were called productive when the CDR3 lacked stop codons and stayed in frame with V and J; all others were non-productive. Following IMGT convention, CDR3 was defined as the stretch from the second conserved V-encoded cysteine up to the conserved J-encoded phenylalanine. The earlier analysis of some 580 of the donors excluded any sequence lacking an unambiguous match to a single V gene segment. An earlier analysis of almost 600 of the donors classified V segments as functional when productive rearrangements were above 56.7% and as segregating when the standard deviation between donors was above 5%. A statistical classification framework was built for diagnosing cytomegalovirus status from the catalog of TCR beta chain sequences. In a later analysis, TCR nucleotide sequences were compared against IMGT/GENE-DB human TR gene sequences so that V and J genes could be assigned. The TCRdist pipeline was used in a later analysis to assign CDR3 sequences and most-parsimonious VDJ recombination scenarios. In a later analysis, each TCR beta chain was defined by its CDR3 amino acid sequence together with its V-gene family, and reads lacking a unique V-gene family were excluded. As a way to deal with suspected cross-contamination and a sequencing artifact, a later analysis dropped nearly 600 nucleotide sequences that were highly shared and had low generation probability. In a later analysis, a clonal expansion index was calculated for each public chain from normalized within-repertoire ranks of inferred template counts. In a later analysis, generation probabilities were computed using a VDJ recombination model fitted to out-of-frame rearrangements, and the results were checked against IGoR. In a later analysis, TCR-TCR, TCR-HLA and TCR-CMV co-occurrence was scored with hypergeometric tests, and a repertoire-size bias correction was applied to TCR pairs. In a later analysis, false discovery rates were estimated by permuting HLA or CMV assignments 20 times. In a later analysis, co-occurring TCRs were grouped using DBSCAN, and TCRdist sequence similarity was added for clustering within HLA-allele-positive subsets. Co-occurrence clustering excluded repertoires with fewer than 30,000 or more than 120,000 public chains, plus five with anomalous nucleotide sharing. The table comes from immuneACCESS by way of TCRdb, which keeps in-frame sequences with V and J called. Part of the clones is missing from these tables; in studies checked, under half for an unresolved V gene and the rest for unknown reasons. From that table come the V and J calls and clone size; the DNA was used to work out D and trimming. A total of 150,000 to 200,000 clones appear in this sample, just under 80% of them only once. The ten largest clones add up to 4.5% to 7.5% of the sample.

Trimming takes 0 bases from V and 3 bases from J, and the germline ends sit 9 bases apart. From a lookup of the germline V gene, CDR1 and CDR2 are SGHRS and YFSETQ. The CDR3 numbers 14 residues from cysteine through phenylalanine. CDR3 DNA only is kept here, 42 bases in frame from base 1. This TCR derives from a woman aged 25 to 39 in good health and CMV-seropositive. The V and J segments used are TRBV5-1 and TRBJ1-1; the D gene assignment is ambiguous. The source material was PBMCs. The nucleotide sequence reads TGCGCCAGCAGCTTGGATCAGATTTACACTGAAGCTTTCTTT. This yields the protein CASSLDQIYTEAFF.